These T cell receptor beta chains were read from a single sample in a study of molecular identifiers for immune sequencing clone quantification. From the PCR reads, TCRdb called clonotypes with MiXCR, one entry per CDR3 protein. The sample has about 100,000 distinct CDR3 sequences; approximately 40% are singletons. Sequenced sample: naive CD8+ T cells from blood, with Jurkat cell RNA spiked in. The receptors were sampled from a human donor in good health. Some libraries in this study had Jurkat cell RNA spiked in. The conserved cysteine and the conserved F or W are not part of the CDR3 here. The order of the fields is CDR3 protein, J gene, V gene, CDR3 length.

CDR3 protein: SVDRDANNEQF
J gene: TRBJ2-1
V gene: TRBV29-1
CDR3 length: 11

CDR3 protein: ASSLHYNEQF
J gene: TRBJ2-1
V gene: TRBV4-1
CDR3 length: 10

CDR3 protein: ARSPSGRRETQY
J gene: TRBJ2-5
V gene: TRBV21-1
CDR3 length: 12

CDR3 protein: ASSSGTSVADTQY
J gene: TRBJ2-3
V gene: TRBV6-2/TRBV6-3
CDR3 length: 13

CDR3 protein: ASSYRVLSYEQY
J gene: TRBJ2-7
V gene: TRBV5-8
CDR3 length: 12

CDR3 protein: ASSFMTGLNPQAF
J gene: TRBJ1-1
V gene: TRBV28
CDR3 length: 13

CDR3 protein: ASSVGTSGTETQY
J gene: TRBJ2-5
V gene: TRBV9
CDR3 length: 13

CDR3 protein: ASSFVGGRNIQY
J gene: TRBJ2-4
V gene: TRBV7-9
CDR3 length: 12

CDR3 protein: ASSLAGTGSEDTQY
J gene: TRBJ2-3
V gene: TRBV7-3
CDR3 length: 14

CDR3 protein: ASSPVVRITDTQY
J gene: TRBJ2-3
V gene: TRBV7-9
CDR3 length: 13

CDR3 protein: ASSFPREGRNEAF
J gene: TRBJ1-1
V gene: TRBV28
CDR3 length: 13

CDR3 protein: ASSYSRTYNEQF
J gene: TRBJ2-1
V gene: TRBV6-5
CDR3 length: 12

CDR3 protein: ARSHRTSGSPREQY
J gene: TRBJ2-7
V gene: TRBV28
CDR3 length: 14

CDR3 protein: ASSLGVGINQPQH
J gene: TRBJ1-5
V gene: TRBV5-1
CDR3 length: 13

CDR3 protein: ASSGGAYYNEQF
J gene: TRBJ2-1
V gene: TRBV28
CDR3 length: 12

CDR3 protein: ASSLIAARSYERY
J gene: TRBJ2-7
V gene: TRBV5-4
CDR3 length: 13